Listed below are T cell receptor beta chains from one sample, sequenced in a study of beta chain features in type 1 diabetes. The table came from immunoSEQ multiplex PCR; TCRdb's copy has only in-frame clones and leaves some out. The sample records more than 300,000 clones, over 9.5% being singletons. Sample: naive CD4+ T cells from blood. These receptors originate from a man younger than 35 in good health. The CDR3 runs from the conserved cysteine through the conserved F or W. D genes are given only for firm matches. Clone size is given for some rows only: seen once, a few or many times, or a class if the clone is expanded.

J gene: TRBJ1-1
V gene: TRBV5-1
D gene: .
clone size: few
CDR3 DNA: TGCGCCAGCAGGAAGACACAGCAGAACACTGAAGCTTTCTTT
CDR3 protein: CASRKTQQNTEAFF

J gene: TRBJ2-1
V gene: TRBV5-1
D gene: TRBD1
clone size: few
CDR3 DNA: TGCGCCAGCAGCTGGGGGACAGGGGGGTTCCATGAGCAGTTCTTC
CDR3 protein: CASSWGTGGFHEQFF

J gene: TRBJ1-2
V gene: TRBV6-5
D gene: .
clone size: few
CDR3 DNA: TGTGCCAGCAGCCGCTTTGAGGGAACCGGTGGCTACACCTTC
CDR3 protein: CASSRFEGTGGYTF

J gene: TRBJ1-5
V gene: TRBV7-7
D gene: TRBD1
clone size: .
CDR3 DNA: TGTGCCAGCAGCAGGGACAGGGGATATCAGCCCCAGCATTTT
CDR3 protein: CASSRDRGYQPQHF

J gene: TRBJ2-1
V gene: TRBV9
D gene: TRBD2
clone size: .
CDR3 DNA: TGTGCCAGCAGCGTAGATAGCGGGCGGGAGCAGTTCTTC
CDR3 protein: CASSVDSGREQFF

J gene: TRBJ2-2
V gene: TRBV10-3
D gene: .
clone size: .
CDR3 DNA: TGTGCCATCAGTGAACAGGTCACCGGGGAGCTGTTTTTT
CDR3 protein: CAISEQVTGELFF

J gene: TRBJ2-7
V gene: TRBV28
D gene: TRBD1
clone size: .
CDR3 DNA: TGTGCCAGCCGTTATTCGGACAGGGCGGGCGAGCAGTACTTC
CDR3 protein: CASRYSDRAGEQYF

J gene: TRBJ2-1
V gene: TRBV28
D gene: TRBD2
clone size: .
CDR3 DNA: TGTGCCAGCATTATTAGCGGGGGAGGGCCGAGTGAGCAGTTCTTC
CDR3 protein: CASIISGGGPSEQFF

J gene: TRBJ2-1
V gene: TRBV4-3
D gene: .
clone size: .
CDR3 DNA: TGCGCCAGCAGCCAAGATTGGACAGATAGCTCCTACAATGAGCAGTTCTTC
CDR3 protein: CASSQDWTDSSYNEQFF

J gene: TRBJ2-1
V gene: TRBV5-1
D gene: .
clone size: .
CDR3 DNA: TGCGCCAGCAGCCTCGCGGGGATTTGGGAGCAGTTCTTC
CDR3 protein: CASSLAGIWEQFF

J gene: TRBJ2-2
V gene: TRBV15
D gene: .
clone size: few
CDR3 DNA: TGTGCCACCAGCAGGGGCCCGAACACCGGGGAGCTGTTTTTT
CDR3 protein: CATSRGPNTGELFF

J gene: TRBJ2-7
V gene: TRBV9
D gene: TRBD1
clone size: .
CDR3 DNA: TGTGCCAGCAGCGTAACAGGGGGCTCCTACGAGCAGTACTTC
CDR3 protein: CASSVTGGSYEQYF

J gene: TRBJ1-2
V gene: TRBV7-9
D gene: TRBD1
clone size: few
CDR3 DNA: TGTGCCAGCAGCATAACAGGGGGCTATGGCTACACCTTC
CDR3 protein: CASSITGGYGYTF

J gene: TRBJ2-2
V gene: TRBV9
D gene: .
clone size: few
CDR3 DNA: TGTGCCAGCTCAGACCACCTCCGGGGTGGCGGGGAGCTGTTTTTT
CDR3 protein: CASSDHLRGGGELFF

J gene: TRBJ1-5
V gene: TRBV19
D gene: .
clone size: once
CDR3 DNA: TGTGCCAGTAGTTTCAACAGGAATCAGCCCCAGCATTTT
CDR3 protein: CASSFNRNQPQHF

J gene: TRBJ2-3
V gene: TRBV5-8
D gene: .
clone size: .
CDR3 DNA: TGTGCCAGCAGCCCCGCATGGGGCTCAGATACGCAGTATTTT
CDR3 protein: CASSPAWGSDTQYF

J gene: TRBJ2-5
V gene: TRBV4-2
D gene: TRBD2
clone size: .
CDR3 DNA: TGTGCCAGCAGCCAAGATCTGGCGGGGGGGCTCAGGACCCAGTACTTC
CDR3 protein: CASSQDLAGGLRTQYF

J gene: TRBJ1-1
V gene: TRBV10-3
D gene: .
clone size: few
CDR3 DNA: TGTGCCATCAGTGAGTCCGTGGGAGCAGGGGTGAACACTGAAGCTTTCTTT
CDR3 protein: CAISESVGAGVNTEAFF

J gene: TRBJ2-7
V gene: TRBV4-3
D gene: .
clone size: many
CDR3 DNA: TGCGCCAGCAGCCAAGATCTGTCCTACGAGCAGTACTTC
CDR3 protein: CASSQDLSYEQYF

J gene: TRBJ1-6
V gene: TRBV7-8
D gene: .
clone size: .
CDR3 DNA: TGTGCCAGCAGCTTGGGGACACGTTCACCCCTCCACTTT
CDR3 protein: CASSLGTRSPLHF

J gene: TRBJ1-5
V gene: TRBV7-9
D gene: TRBD1
clone size: .
CDR3 DNA: TGTGCCAGCAGCCAAAGCAGGGGGAGTCAGCCCCAGCATTTT
CDR3 protein: CASSQSRGSQPQHF

J gene: TRBJ2-5
V gene: TRBV7-3
D gene: .
clone size: few
CDR3 DNA: TGTGCCAGCAGCTTAAACCCCCGCGGGACCCAGTACTTC
CDR3 protein: CASSLNPRGTQYF

J gene: TRBJ1-1
V gene: TRBV5-6
D gene: .
clone size: .
CDR3 DNA: TGTGCCAGCAGCCTGTCGGGAGGGACTGAAGCTTTCTTT
CDR3 protein: CASSLSGGTEAFF

J gene: TRBJ2-1
V gene: TRBV7-3
D gene: .
clone size: few
CDR3 DNA: TGTGCCAGCAGCCCTCCTGGTGGGGCCGAGCAGTTCTTC
CDR3 protein: CASSPPGGAEQFF

J gene: TRBJ1-1
V gene: TRBV9
D gene: .
clone size: few
CDR3 DNA: TGTGCCAGCAGCGTAGACGGGATGCTGTCTATGAACACTGAAGCTTTCTTT
CDR3 protein: CASSVDGMLSMNTEAFF